These T cell receptor beta chains were read from a single sample in a study of blood T cell repertoires in COVID-19. This table comes from immunoSEQ multiplex PCR, and its TCRdb copy is limited to in-frame clones, with some not included. The sample lists a few hundred thousand clones, around nine tenths occurring once. The sample taken for sequencing was peripheral blood. The receptor set was obtained from a woman between 40 and 55 years old who had recovered from COVID-19. Each CDR3 is given with its conserved first and last residue. Fields, in order: CDR3 DNA, CDR3 protein, D gene, V gene, J gene, clone size. A D gene is named only where the DNA matches it firmly. Not all rows give a size; the values are once, few, many and, for expanded clones, a class.

CDR3 DNA: TGTGCCAGTAGTATATCCGGGACAGGAGTCGGTACGCAGTATTTT
CDR3 protein: CASSISGTGVGTQYF
D gene: TRBD1
V gene: TRBV19
J gene: TRBJ2-3
clone size: NA

CDR3 DNA: TGTGCCAGCAGCTTGATTGGGACAGAGTACGAGCAGTACTTC
CDR3 protein: CASSLIGTEYEQYF
D gene: TRBD1
V gene: TRBV5-6
J gene: TRBJ2-7
clone size: NA

CDR3 DNA: TGCGCCAGCAGTGGTCGGACAGAGGGTACGACTAGCGGTAGCACAGATACGCAGTATTTT
CDR3 protein: CASSGRTEGTTSGSTDTQYF
D gene: TRBD2
V gene: TRBV10-2
J gene: TRBJ2-3
clone size: NA

CDR3 DNA: TGTGCCAGCAGTTTTGGCAGGGACACAGATACGCAGTATTTT
CDR3 protein: CASSFGRDTDTQYF
D gene: NA
V gene: TRBV6-2/TRBV6-3
J gene: TRBJ2-3
clone size: NA

CDR3 DNA: TGCGCCAGCAGCCTAGCGGGAGGGCCATACCATGAGCAGTTCTTC
CDR3 protein: CASSLAGGPYHEQFF
D gene: TRBD2
V gene: TRBV5-1
J gene: TRBJ2-1
clone size: NA

CDR3 DNA: TGTGCCAGCAGCCCAACGCCCCAGGGACAGGGGGCGGGCAATGAGCAGTTCTTC
CDR3 protein: CASSPTPQGQGAGNEQFF
D gene: TRBD1
V gene: TRBV7-3
J gene: TRBJ2-1
clone size: NA

CDR3 DNA: TGTGCCAGCAGCAGAAGGACAGGGGAAATTGGGGGCACAGATACGCAGTATTTT
CDR3 protein: CASSRRTGEIGGTDTQYF
D gene: NA
V gene: TRBV21-1
J gene: TRBJ2-3
clone size: few

CDR3 DNA: TGTGCCAGCAGCCTCGGACTAGCGGGATCCTCCTACAATGAGCAGTTCTTC
CDR3 protein: CASSLGLAGSSYNEQFF
D gene: TRBD2
V gene: TRBV9
J gene: TRBJ2-1
clone size: NA

CDR3 DNA: TGTGCCAGCATGGGAGCCACCACAGATACGCAGTATTTT
CDR3 protein: CASMGATTDTQYF
D gene: NA
V gene: TRBV28
J gene: TRBJ2-3
clone size: NA

CDR3 DNA: TGTGCCAGCAGCCAAGAGATGAGGGGGGGACTGGGCACTGAAGCTTTCTTT
CDR3 protein: CASSQEMRGGLGTEAFF
D gene: NA
V gene: TRBV4-2
J gene: TRBJ1-1
clone size: NA

CDR3 DNA: TGTGCCTGGGTCGGACTAGCGCTCACAGATACGCAGTATTTT
CDR3 protein: CAWVGLALTDTQYF
D gene: TRBD2
V gene: TRBV30
J gene: TRBJ2-3
clone size: NA

CDR3 DNA: TGTGCCAGCAGTCACGGGTCCCATCCGACAGATACGCAGTATTTT
CDR3 protein: CASSHGSHPTDTQYF
D gene: NA
V gene: TRBV6-2/TRBV6-3
J gene: TRBJ2-3
clone size: NA

CDR3 DNA: TGCAGCGCCACACCACTACCCCGGAATGAGCAGTTCTTC
CDR3 protein: CSATPLPRNEQFF
D gene: NA
V gene: TRBV29-1
J gene: TRBJ2-1
clone size: NA

CDR3 DNA: TGTGCCAGCAGCTGGGGGGGAGCGGGGTATGAGCAGTTCTTC
CDR3 protein: CASSWGGAGYEQFF
D gene: TRBD2
V gene: TRBV11-2
J gene: TRBJ2-1
clone size: NA

CDR3 DNA: TGTGCCAGCAGCCTGAGACCTCGCTCGGAGACCGGGACTAGCGGGAGGTTCGCCGGGGAGCTGTTTTTT
CDR3 protein: CASSLRPRSETGTSGRFAGELFF
D gene: TRBD2
V gene: TRBV9
J gene: TRBJ2-2
clone size: few

CDR3 DNA: TGTGCCAGCATGGGTGAGGGAGGTGAGCAGTTCTTC
CDR3 protein: CASMGEGGEQFF
D gene: NA
V gene: TRBV2
J gene: TRBJ2-1
clone size: once

CDR3 DNA: TGTGCCAGTAGTCCCGGCCGGCCGCTTGGAGCCAAGCCCCAGCATTTT
CDR3 protein: CASSPGRPLGAKPQHF
D gene: NA
V gene: TRBV19
J gene: TRBJ1-5
clone size: NA

CDR3 DNA: TGTGCCAGCTCAACCCTGACAGGGGGCTCGGGCTACACCTTC
CDR3 protein: CASSTLTGGSGYTF
D gene: TRBD1
V gene: TRBV18
J gene: TRBJ1-2
clone size: NA

CDR3 DNA: TGTGCCAGCAGCCCTACACAGGGGCAGCCCCAGCATTTT
CDR3 protein: CASSPTQGQPQHF
D gene: TRBD1
V gene: TRBV11-2
J gene: TRBJ1-5
clone size: NA

CDR3 DNA: TGCGCCAGCAGCTCTTCGACAGGGAAGAACTATGGCTACACCTTC
CDR3 protein: CASSSSTGKNYGYTF
D gene: TRBD1
V gene: TRBV5-1
J gene: TRBJ1-2
clone size: NA